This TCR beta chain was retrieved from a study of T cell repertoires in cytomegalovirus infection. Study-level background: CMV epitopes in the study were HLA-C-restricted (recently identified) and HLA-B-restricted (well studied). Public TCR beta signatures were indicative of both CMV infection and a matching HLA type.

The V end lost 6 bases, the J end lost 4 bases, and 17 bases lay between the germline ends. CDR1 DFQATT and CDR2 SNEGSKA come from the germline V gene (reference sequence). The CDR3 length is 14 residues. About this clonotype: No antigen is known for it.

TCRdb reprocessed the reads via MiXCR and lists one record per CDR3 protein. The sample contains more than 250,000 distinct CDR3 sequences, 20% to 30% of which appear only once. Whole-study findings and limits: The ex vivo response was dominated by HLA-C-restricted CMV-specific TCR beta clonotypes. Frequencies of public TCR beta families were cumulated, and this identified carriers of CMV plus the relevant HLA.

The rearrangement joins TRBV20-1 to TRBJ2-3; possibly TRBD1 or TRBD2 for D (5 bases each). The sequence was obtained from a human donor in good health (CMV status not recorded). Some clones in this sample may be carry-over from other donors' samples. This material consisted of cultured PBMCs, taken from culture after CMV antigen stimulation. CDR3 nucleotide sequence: TGCAGTGCCCTCGGGATCCGGGGCGCAGATACGCAGTATTTT. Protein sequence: CSALGIRGADTQYF.